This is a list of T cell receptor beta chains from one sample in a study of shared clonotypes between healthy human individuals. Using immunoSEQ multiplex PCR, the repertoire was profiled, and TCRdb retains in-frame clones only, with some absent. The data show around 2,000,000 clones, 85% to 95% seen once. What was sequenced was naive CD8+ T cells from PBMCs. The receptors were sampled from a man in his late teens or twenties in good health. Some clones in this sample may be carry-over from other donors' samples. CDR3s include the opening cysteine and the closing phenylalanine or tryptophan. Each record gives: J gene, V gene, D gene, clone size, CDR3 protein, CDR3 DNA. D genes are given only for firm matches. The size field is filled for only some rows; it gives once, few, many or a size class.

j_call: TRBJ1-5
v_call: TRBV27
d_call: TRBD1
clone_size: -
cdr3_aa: CASSLDRDQPQHF
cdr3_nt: TGTGCCAGCAGTTTAGACAGGGATCAGCCCCAGCATTTT

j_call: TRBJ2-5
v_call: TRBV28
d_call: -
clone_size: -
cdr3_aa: CASSHIIGTQETQYF
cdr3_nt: TGTGCCAGCAGCCACATCATAGGTACACAAGAGACCCAGTACTTC

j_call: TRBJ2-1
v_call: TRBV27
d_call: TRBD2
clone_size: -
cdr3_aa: CASSSGLASEQFF
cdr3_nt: TGTGCCAGCAGTTCCGGACTAGCGAGTGAGCAGTTCTTC

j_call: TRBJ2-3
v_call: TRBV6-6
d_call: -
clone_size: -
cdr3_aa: CASSTGSDTQYF
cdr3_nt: TGTGCCAGCAGTACAGGGTCAGATACGCAGTATTTT

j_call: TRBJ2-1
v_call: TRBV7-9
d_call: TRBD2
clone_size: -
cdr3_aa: CASSHPSGRDSYNEQFF
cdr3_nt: TGTGCCAGCAGTCATCCTAGCGGGAGAGACTCCTACAATGAGCAGTTCTTC

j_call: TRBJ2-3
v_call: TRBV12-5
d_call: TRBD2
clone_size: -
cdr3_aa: CASGLEVRAGGPPDTQYF
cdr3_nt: TGTGCTAGTGGTTTGGAGGTCCGCGCGGGAGGGCCCCCAGATACGCAGTATTTT

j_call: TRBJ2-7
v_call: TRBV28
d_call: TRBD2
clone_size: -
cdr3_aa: CASSRTSGTTPDYEQYF
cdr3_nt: TGTGCCAGCAGTAGAACTAGCGGGACTACCCCCGACTACGAGCAGTACTTC

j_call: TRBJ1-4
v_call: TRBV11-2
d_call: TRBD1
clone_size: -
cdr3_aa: CASSLFEVPGQLRGEKLFF
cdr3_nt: TGTGCCAGCAGCTTATTCGAGGTCCCGGGACAGTTGAGGGGTGAAAAACTGTTTTTT

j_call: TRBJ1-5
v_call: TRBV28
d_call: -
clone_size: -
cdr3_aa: CASAWGAAGQPQHF
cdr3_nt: TGTGCCAGCGCCTGGGGGGCGGCGGGGCAGCCCCAGCATTTT

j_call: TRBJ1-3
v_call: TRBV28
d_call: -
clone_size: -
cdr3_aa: CASSSFLGRDTIYF
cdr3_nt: TGTGCCAGCAGTTCCTTTTTAGGGCGGGACACCATATATTTT

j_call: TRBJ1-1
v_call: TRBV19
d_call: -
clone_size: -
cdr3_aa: CASRVSRTEAFF
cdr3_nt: TGTGCCAGCAGGGTCTCTCGGACTGAAGCTTTCTTT

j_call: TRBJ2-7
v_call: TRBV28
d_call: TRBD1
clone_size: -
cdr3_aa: CASRRQGSSYEQYF
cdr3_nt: TGTGCCAGCAGGAGACAGGGATCCTCCTACGAGCAGTACTTC

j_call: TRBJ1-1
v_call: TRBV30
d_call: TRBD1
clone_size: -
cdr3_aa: CAWSLRDSPEAFF
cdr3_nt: TGTGCCTGGAGTCTAAGGGACAGTCCTGAAGCTTTCTTT

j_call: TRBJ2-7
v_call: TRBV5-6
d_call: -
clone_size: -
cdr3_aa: CASSLGTEELLYEQYF
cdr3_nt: TGTGCCAGCAGCCTCGGGACGGAAGAACTCCTCTACGAGCAGTACTTC

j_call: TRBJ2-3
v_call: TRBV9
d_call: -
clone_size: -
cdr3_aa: CASSADLVTDTQYF
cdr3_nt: TGTGCCAGCAGCGCCGACCTTGTTACAGATACGCAGTATTTT

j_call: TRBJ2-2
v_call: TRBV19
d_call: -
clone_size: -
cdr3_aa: CASTSPTGELFF
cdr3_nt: TGTGCCAGTACCTCACCCACCGGGGAGCTGTTTTTT

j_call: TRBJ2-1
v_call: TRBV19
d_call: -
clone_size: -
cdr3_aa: CASSSPPRGLNNEQFF
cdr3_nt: TGTGCCAGTAGTAGCCCACCCCGGGGGCTGAACAATGAGCAGTTCTTC

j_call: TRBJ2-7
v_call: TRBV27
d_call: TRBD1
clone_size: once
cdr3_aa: CASSIRDRRYEQYF
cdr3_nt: TGTGCCAGCAGTATTCGGGACAGGAGATACGAGCAGTACTTC

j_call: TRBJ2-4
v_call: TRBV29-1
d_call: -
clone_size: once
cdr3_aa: CSVRPPDSAKNIQYF
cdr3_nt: TGCAGCGTTCGCCCTCCGGACAGTGCCAAAAACATTCAGTACTTC

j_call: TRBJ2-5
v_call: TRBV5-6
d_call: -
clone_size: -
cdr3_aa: CASSLRGQYQETQYF
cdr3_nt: TGTGCCAGCAGCTTACGAGGACAGTACCAAGAGACCCAGTACTTC

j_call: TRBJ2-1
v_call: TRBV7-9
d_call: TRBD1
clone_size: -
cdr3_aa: CASSPTKGAMNDEQFF
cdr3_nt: TGTGCCAGCAGCCCCACCAAGGGGGCGATGAACGATGAGCAGTTCTTC

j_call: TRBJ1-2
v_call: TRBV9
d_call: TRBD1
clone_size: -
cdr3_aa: CASSVGGQGLDGYTF
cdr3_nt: TGTGCCAGCAGCGTAGGGGGACAGGGCTTGGATGGCTACACCTTC

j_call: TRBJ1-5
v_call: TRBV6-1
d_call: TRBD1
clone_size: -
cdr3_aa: CASSVSGQGARQPQHF
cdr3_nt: TGTGCCAGCAGTGTGTCGGGACAGGGGGCGCGACAGCCCCAGCATTTT

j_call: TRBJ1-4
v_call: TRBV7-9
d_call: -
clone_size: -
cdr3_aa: CATLDSLNEKLFF
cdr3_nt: TGTGCCACCTTGGACAGCCTTAATGAAAAACTGTTTTTT

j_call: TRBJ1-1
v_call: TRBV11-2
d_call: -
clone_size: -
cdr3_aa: CASSLWTPNTEAFF
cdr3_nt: TGTGCCAGCAGCCTGTGGACCCCGAACACTGAAGCTTTCTTT

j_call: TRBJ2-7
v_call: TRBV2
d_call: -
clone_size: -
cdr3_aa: CASSAGANYEQYF
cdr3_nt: TGTGCCAGCAGTGCTGGGGCTAACTACGAGCAGTACTTC

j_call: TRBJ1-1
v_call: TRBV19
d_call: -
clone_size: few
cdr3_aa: CASSPLQRNTEAFF
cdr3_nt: TGTGCCAGTAGTCCTCTACAGCGGAACACTGAAGCTTTCTTT

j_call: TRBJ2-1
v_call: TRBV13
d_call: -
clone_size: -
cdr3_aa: CASSAEGGRTTWNEQFF
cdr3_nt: TGTGCCAGCAGCGCCGAGGGGGGGAGAACCACCTGGAATGAGCAGTTCTTC

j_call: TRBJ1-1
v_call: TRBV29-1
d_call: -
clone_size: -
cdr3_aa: CSVEEGGYEAFF
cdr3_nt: TGCAGCGTTGAAGAAGGGGGTTATGAAGCTTTCTTT

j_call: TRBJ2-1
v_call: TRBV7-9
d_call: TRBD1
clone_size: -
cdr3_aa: CASSQRQGAVYNEQFF
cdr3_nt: TGTGCCAGCAGCCAAAGACAGGGGGCCGTCTACAATGAGCAGTTCTTC

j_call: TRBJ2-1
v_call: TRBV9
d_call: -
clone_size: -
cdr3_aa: CASSGRDGLYNEQFF
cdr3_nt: TGTGCCAGCAGCGGCCGGGACGGCTTATACAATGAGCAGTTCTTC

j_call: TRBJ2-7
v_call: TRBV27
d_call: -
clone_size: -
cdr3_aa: CASSLSPGLEQYF
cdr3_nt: TGTGCCAGCAGTTTATCTCCGGGGCTCGAGCAGTACTTC

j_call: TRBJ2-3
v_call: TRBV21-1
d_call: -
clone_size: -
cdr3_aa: CASSKGGVGADTQYF
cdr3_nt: TGTGCCAGCAGCAAAGGGGGGGTAGGGGCAGATACGCAGTATTTT

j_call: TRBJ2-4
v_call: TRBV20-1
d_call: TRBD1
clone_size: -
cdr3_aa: CSARYGTAYF
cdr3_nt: TGCAGTGCTAGATATGGGACAGCCTACTTC

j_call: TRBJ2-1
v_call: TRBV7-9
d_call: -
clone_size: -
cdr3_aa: CASSSGIGLTYNEQFF
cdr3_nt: TGTGCCAGCAGCTCTGGGATTGGACTTACCTACAATGAGCAGTTCTTC

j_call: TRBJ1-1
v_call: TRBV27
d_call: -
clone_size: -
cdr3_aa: CASSFFKDSEAFF
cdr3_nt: TGTGCCAGCAGTTTTTTTAAGGACAGTGAAGCTTTCTTT

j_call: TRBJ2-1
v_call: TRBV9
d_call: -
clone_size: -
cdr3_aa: CASSAWGGDPYEQFF
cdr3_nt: TGTGCCAGCAGCGCGTGGGGGGGCGACCCCTATGAGCAGTTCTTC

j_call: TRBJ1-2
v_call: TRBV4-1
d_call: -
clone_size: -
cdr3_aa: CASSQSRGSNYGYTF
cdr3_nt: TGCGCCAGCAGCCAATCCAGGGGTTCTAACTATGGCTACACCTTC

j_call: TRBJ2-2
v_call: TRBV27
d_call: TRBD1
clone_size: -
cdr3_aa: CASRDRVPGELFF
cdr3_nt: TGTGCCAGCCGGGACAGGGTCCCCGGGGAGCTGTTTTTT

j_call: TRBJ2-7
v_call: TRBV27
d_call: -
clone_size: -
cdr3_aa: CASSFSFSYEQYF
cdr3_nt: TGTGCCAGCAGTTTTTCATTCAGTTACGAGCAGTACTTC

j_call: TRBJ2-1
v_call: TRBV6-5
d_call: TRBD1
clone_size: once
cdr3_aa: CASSYSQGDEQFF
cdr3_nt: TGTGCCAGCAGTTACTCCCAGGGGGATGAGCAGTTCTTC

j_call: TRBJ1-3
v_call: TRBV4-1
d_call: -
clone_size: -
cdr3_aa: CASRPGISGNTIYF
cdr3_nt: TGCGCCAGCCGCCCCGGGATCTCTGGAAACACCATATATTTT

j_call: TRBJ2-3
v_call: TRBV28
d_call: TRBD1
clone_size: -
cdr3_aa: CASSLTGGSRTDTQYF
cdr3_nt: TGTGCCAGCAGTTTGACAGGGGGCTCCCGCACAGATACGCAGTATTTT

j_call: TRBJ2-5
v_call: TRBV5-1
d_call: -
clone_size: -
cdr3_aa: CASSPQAQGETQYF
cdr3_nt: TGCGCCAGCAGCCCCCAAGCCCAAGGGGAGACCCAGTACTTC

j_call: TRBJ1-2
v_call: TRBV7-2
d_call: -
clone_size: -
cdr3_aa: CASSLRNKGSANYGYTF
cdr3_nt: TGTGCCAGCAGCTTACGAAATAAGGGCTCAGCTAACTATGGCTACACCTTC

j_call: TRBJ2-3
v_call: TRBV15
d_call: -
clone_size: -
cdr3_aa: CATSRDLWREGTDTQYF
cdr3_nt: TGTGCCACCAGCAGAGATCTCTGGCGGGAAGGCACAGATACGCAGTATTTT

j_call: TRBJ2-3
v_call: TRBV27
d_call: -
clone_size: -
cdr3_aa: CASSVGDAHTDTQYF
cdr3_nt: TGTGCCAGCAGCGTAGGGGACGCTCACACAGATACGCAGTATTTT

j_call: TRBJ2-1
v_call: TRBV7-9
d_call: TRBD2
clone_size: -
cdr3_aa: CASSSRTSGSPSGYNEQFF
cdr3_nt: TGTGCCAGCAGCTCTCGGACTAGCGGGAGCCCCAGCGGATACAATGAGCAGTTCTTC

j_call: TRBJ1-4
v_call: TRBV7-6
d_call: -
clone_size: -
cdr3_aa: CASSLDQGATNEKLFF
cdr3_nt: TGTGCCAGCAGCTTAGATCAGGGAGCAACTAATGAAAAACTGTTTTTT

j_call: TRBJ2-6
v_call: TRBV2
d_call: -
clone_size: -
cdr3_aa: CASSAADTRGPRSGANVLTF
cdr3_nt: TGTGCCAGCAGTGCCGCGGATACAAGGGGCCCTCGCTCTGGGGCCAACGTCCTGACTTTC

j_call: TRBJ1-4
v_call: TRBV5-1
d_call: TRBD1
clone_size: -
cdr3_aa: CASSWGTGVTEKLFF
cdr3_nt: TGCGCCAGCAGCTGGGGGACAGGGGTAACTGAAAAACTGTTTTTT

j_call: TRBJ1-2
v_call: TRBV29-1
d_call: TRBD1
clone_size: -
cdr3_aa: CSVDPRNRDRAYGYTF
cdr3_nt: TGCAGCGTTGATCCTCGTAACCGGGACAGGGCCTATGGCTACACCTTC